What follows are 14 T cell receptor beta chains derived from one specimen sequenced in a study of T cell responses to AZD1222 COVID-19 vaccine. Profiling relied on immunoSEQ multiplex PCR, and the TCRdb table lists in-frame clones only, not all of them. Among 120,000 to 150,000 clones, about 93% were seen once, and the ten largest hold 2.8%. The sample consisted of peripheral blood, taken on day 0 of MenACWY control vaccination. These receptors were taken from an adult in good health.

The rearrangement uses TRBV5-4 and TRBJ2-5, with D possibly matching TRBD1 (6 bases). The CDR3 runs to 12 residues. The germline gives CDR1 SGHNT, CDR2 YYREEE (reference sequence). Trimming removed 9 bases at V and 4 bases at J, with 13 bases between. Written as DNA, the CDR3 is TGTGCCACCCAGGGGCCCCGAGAGACCCAGTACTTC. Protein: CATQGPRETQYF.

The chain links TRBV5-5 to TRBJ2-1; 11 nucleotides line up with TRBD2. The CDR3 totals 14 residues. The V gene's germline CDR1 is SGHKS and CDR2 YYEKEE (reference sequence). The ends lost 6 bases at V and 4 bases at J; junction bases unmatched: 3. For the CDR3, the DNA is TGTGCCAGCAAACTAGCGGGAGAATACAATGAGCAGTTCTTC. Translated: CASKLAGEYNEQFF.

The chain couples TRBV5-1 to TRBJ2-1, with 8 bases lining up with TRBD2. V trimming: 0 bases; J trimming: 6 bases; junction bases outside the gene matches: 5. Germline V gives CDR1 SGHRS, CDR2 YFSETQ. This CDR3 has 15 amino acids. The chain's CDR3 is CASSLVVAGPNEQFF. CDR3 bases: TGCGCCAGCAGCTTGGTGGTAGCGGGACCCAATGAGCAGTTCTTC.

V gene TRBV27 combines with J gene TRBJ2-3; TRBD2 matches 9 bases. Trimming at V came to 7 bases and at J to 3 bases, leaving 11 bases not matched to a gene. The CDR3 has 16 residues. CDR1 is MNHEY and CDR2 is SMNVEV in the germline V gene (reference sequence). The DNA for the CDR3 is TGTGCCAGCAATCCCGGCCGGGCGGGGGGGACAGATACGCAGTATTTT. It is translated as CASNPGRAGGTDTQYF.

The chain combines TRBV3-1 (or the pseudogene TRBV3-2) with TRBJ2-4; D is possibly TRBD2 (5 bases). CDR3 size: 15 residues. V lost 2 bases to trimming and J lost 2 bases, with 10 bases between them. Germline loops: CDR1 LGHDT, CDR2 YNNKEL (reference sequence). The CDR3, as DNA: TGTGCCAGCAGCCAACTATCGGGATCCAAAAACATTCAGTACTTC. It yields the protein CASSQLSGSKNIQYF.

V and J are TRBV30 and TRBJ2-1; 11 nucleotides align to TRBD2. Germline assignment: CDR1 GTSNPN and CDR2 SVGIG (reference sequence). The CDR3 loop spans 15 amino acids. V lost 6 bases and J lost 0; bases outside the gene matches: 4. Written as DNA, the CDR3 is TGTGCCTGCGAAGGACTAGCGGGCTCCTACAATGAGCAGTTCTTC. Translated, it gives CACEGLAGSYNEQFF.

This clone was observed a single time. This chain connects TRBV3-1 (or the pseudogene TRBV3-2) to TRBJ2-5; possible D gene TRBD1, 5 bases. V lost 1 base, J lost 4 bases, and 16 bases lay in between. This CDR3 is 16 amino acids long. CDR1 is LGHDT, CDR2 YNNKEL, per germline (reference sequence). This chain's CDR3 is CASSQVGQGVTETQYF. As DNA, the CDR3 is TGTGCCAGCAGCCAAGTGGGGCAGGGTGTTACAGAGACCCAGTACTTC.

V is TRBV5-1 and J is TRBJ2-1, with 7 bases aligning to TRBD2. Germline V CDR1 and CDR2: SGHRS, YFSETQ. This CDR3 spans 16 amino acids. V was pared by 0 bases and J by 4 bases, with 7 bases of the junction left unmatched. The CDR3 region is CASSLVGLADYNEQFF. Here the CDR3 DNA reads TGCGCCAGCAGCTTGGTGGGGCTAGCGGATTACAATGAGCAGTTCTTC.

This chain connects TRBV10-1 to TRBJ1-1; no firm D call. This CDR3 comprises 15 residues. Germline-derived CDR1 and CDR2 are WNHNN and SYGVQD (reference sequence). V was trimmed by 4 bases and J by 0 bases, leaving 12 bases between them. CDR3 nucleotides: TGCGCCAGCAGTGGAGGGCTGGGATTGAACACTGAAGCTTTCTTT. Protein sequence: CASSGGLGLNTEAFF.

The chain links TRBV19 to TRBJ1-1; D is perhaps TRBD1 (5 bases). Trimming stripped 4 bases from V and 2 bases from J, with 14 bases between. This CDR3 contains 15 residues. CDR1 is LNHDA, CDR2 SQIVND, per germline (reference sequence). CDR3 DNA: TGTGCCAGTAGTACTACTTCGGGGCTAAACACTGAAGCTTTCTTT. Its protein is CASSTTSGLNTEAFF.

This clone was seen a handful of times. The chain links TRBV12-5 to TRBJ1-1, with unresolved D. The length of the CDR3 is 14 residues. Trimming cost V 7 bases and J 1 base, with 13 bases left between them. CDR1 and CDR2 (germline): LGHNT, FRNRAP. The CDR3 sequence is CASAPRLTNTEAFF. CDR3 DNA sequence: TGTGCTAGTGCTCCCCGACTAACGAACACTGAAGCTTTCTTT.

The chain is built from TRBV9 and TRBJ1-6; D is unclear. The germline V and J ends were trimmed by 2 bases and 7 bases, with 10 bases remaining between them. This CDR3 region has 14 residues. Germline-derived CDR1 and CDR2 are SGDLS and YYNGEE. CDR3 region: CASSVRATNSPLHF. Written as DNA, the CDR3 is TGTGCCAGCAGCGTCCGGGCGACCAATTCACCCCTCCACTTT.

The rearrangement joins TRBV20-1 to TRBJ2-7; perhaps TRBD1 as D (6 bases). V was cut by 6 bases and J by 4 bases, with 10 bases left in between. CDR1 and CDR2 (germline): DFQATT, SNEGSKA (reference sequence). The CDR3 has 11 residues. Here the CDR3 reads CSAKDRYEQYF. The DNA for the CDR3 is TGCAGTGCAAAGGACAGATACGAGCAGTACTTC.

The chain uses TRBV27 and TRBJ1-3; 7 bases map to TRBD1. The J segment lost 4 bases and the V segment lost 6 bases, leaving 3 bases of the junction unmatched. Per the germline V gene, CDR1 is MNHEY and CDR2 is SMNVEV (reference sequence). CDR3 length equals 13 residues. In DNA form, the CDR3 reads TGTGCCAGCAGGAACAGGGGCGGAAACACCATATATTTT. It translates to CASRNRGGNTIYF.